This TCR beta chain originates from a study of technical replicates of blood from several donors. Clones were read by immunoSEQ multiplex PCR, and TCRdb kept only the in-frame ones, dropping some. The sample lists around 53,000 clones; roughly 86% were seen once. Per germline, CDR1 SGDLS and CDR2 YYNGEE. The junction had 14 bases not matched to a gene; V was cut back by 0 bases and J by 5 bases. There are 19 residues in the CDR3. This clone was found once. V and J are TRBV9 and TRBJ2-1; 10 nucleotides align to TRBD2. The origin of this receptor is a human donor in good health. Some clones in this sample may be carry-over from other donors' samples. The sequenced sample consisted of PBMCs. The CDR3 nucleotides read TGTGCCAGCAGCGTAGGTCAACTAGCGGGGTCGCTGGGCGACAATGAGCAGTTCTTC. As protein: CASSVGQLAGSLGDNEQFF.